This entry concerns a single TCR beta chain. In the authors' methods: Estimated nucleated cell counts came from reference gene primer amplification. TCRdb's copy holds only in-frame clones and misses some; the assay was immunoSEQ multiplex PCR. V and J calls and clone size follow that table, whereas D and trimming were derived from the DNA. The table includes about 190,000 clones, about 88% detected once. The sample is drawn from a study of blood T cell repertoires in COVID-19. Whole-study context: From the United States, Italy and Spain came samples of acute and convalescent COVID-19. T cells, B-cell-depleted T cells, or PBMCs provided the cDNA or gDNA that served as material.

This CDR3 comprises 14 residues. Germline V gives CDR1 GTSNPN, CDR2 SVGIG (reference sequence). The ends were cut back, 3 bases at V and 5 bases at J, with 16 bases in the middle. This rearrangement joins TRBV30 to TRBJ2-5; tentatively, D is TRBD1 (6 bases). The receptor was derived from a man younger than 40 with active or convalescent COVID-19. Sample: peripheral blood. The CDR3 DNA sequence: TGTGCCTGGAGATCAGGCAGGGGCAGGGAGACCCAGTACTTC. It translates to CAWRSGRGRETQYF.